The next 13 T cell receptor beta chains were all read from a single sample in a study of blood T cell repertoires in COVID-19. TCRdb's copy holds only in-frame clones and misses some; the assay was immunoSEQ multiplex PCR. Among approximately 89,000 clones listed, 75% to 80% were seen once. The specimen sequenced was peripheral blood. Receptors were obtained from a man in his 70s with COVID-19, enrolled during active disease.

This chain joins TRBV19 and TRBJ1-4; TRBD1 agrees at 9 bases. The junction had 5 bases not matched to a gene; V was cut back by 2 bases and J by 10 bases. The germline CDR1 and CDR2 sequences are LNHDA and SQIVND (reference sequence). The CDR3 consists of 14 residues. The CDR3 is CASSIQGQGGKLFF. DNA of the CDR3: TGTGCCAGTAGTATACAGGGACAGGGAGGAAAACTGTTTTTT. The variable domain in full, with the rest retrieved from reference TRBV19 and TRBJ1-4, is DGGITQSPKYLFRKEGQNVTLSCEQNLNHDAMYWYRQDPGQGLRLIYYSQIVNDFQKGDIAEGYSVSREKKESFPLTVTSAQKNPTAFYLCASSIQGQGGKLFFGSGTQLSVL.

As DNA, the CDR3 is TGTGCCAGCACGGGAGTTCGTTCTAATGAAAAACTGTTTTTT. Its translation is CASTGVRSNEKLFF. The chain joins TRBV6-5 to TRBJ1-4; D is unclear. Looked up from germline, CDR1 is MNHEY and CDR2 is SVGAGI. The CDR3 loop spans 14 amino acids. Trimming removed 7 bases at V and 3 bases at J, with 12 bases between.

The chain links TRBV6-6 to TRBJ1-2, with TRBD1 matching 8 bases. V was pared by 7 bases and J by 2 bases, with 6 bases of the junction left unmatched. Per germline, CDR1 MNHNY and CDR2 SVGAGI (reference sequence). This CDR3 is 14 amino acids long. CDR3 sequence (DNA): TGTGCCAGCACAACGACAGGGGACAACTATGGCTACACCTTC. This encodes CASTTTGDNYGYTF.

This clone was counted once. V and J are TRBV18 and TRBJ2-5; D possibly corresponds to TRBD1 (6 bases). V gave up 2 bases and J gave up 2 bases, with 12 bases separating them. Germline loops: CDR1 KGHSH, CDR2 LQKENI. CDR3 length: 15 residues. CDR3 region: CASSPSLTGQETQYF. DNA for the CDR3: TGTGCCAGCTCACCATCTTTAACAGGGCAAGAGACCCAGTACTTC. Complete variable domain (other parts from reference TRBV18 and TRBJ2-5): NAGVMQNPRHLVRRRGQEARLRCSPMKGHSHVYWYRQLPEEGLKFMVYLQKENIIDESGMPKERFSAEFPKEGPSILRIQQVVRGDSAAYFCASSPSLTGQETQYFGPGTRLLVL.

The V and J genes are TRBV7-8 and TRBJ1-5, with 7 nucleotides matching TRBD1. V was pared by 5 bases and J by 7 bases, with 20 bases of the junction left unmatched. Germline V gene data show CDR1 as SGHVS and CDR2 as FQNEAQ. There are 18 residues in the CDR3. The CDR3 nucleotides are TGTGCCAGCAGCCCATCACGTTACAGGGGTGGGGGGCGGCAGCCCCAGCATTTT. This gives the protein CASSPSRYRGGGRQPQHF.

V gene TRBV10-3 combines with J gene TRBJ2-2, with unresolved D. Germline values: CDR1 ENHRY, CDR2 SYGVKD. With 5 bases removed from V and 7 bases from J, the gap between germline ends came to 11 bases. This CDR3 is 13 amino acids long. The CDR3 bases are TGTGCCATCAGTAATCCGTCGGTCGGGGAGCTGTTTTTT. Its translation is CAISNPSVGELFF.

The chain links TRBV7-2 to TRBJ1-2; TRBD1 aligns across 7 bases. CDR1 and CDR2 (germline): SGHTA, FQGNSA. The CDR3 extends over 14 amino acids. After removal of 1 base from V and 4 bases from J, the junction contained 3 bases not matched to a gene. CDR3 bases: TGTGCCAGCAGCTTAGGGGGACAGATCTATGGCTACACCTTC. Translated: CASSLGGQIYGYTF.

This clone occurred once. The CDR3 region has the DNA TGTGCCTGGGGACAGGGGGCCAGTCAGCCCCAGCATTTT. Its protein product is CAWGQGASQPQHF. The rearrangement joins TRBV30 to TRBJ1-5; 11 nucleotides line up with TRBD1. Germline CDR1 reads GTSNPN; CDR2 reads SVGIG (reference sequence). Unmatched junction bases numbered 3, after V lost 5 bases and J lost 6 bases. The CDR3 is made up of 13 amino acids.

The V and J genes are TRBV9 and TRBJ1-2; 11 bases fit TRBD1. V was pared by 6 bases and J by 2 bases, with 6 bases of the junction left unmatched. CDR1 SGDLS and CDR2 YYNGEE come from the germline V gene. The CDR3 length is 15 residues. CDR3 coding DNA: TGTGCCAGCACCCCGGGACAGGGGGGGAACTATGGCTACACCTTC. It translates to CASTPGQGGNYGYTF.

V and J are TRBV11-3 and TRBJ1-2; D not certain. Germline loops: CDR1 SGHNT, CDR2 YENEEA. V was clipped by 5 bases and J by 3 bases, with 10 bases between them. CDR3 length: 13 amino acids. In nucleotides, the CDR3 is TGTGCCAGCAGCCCAACAACACACTATGGCTACACCTTC. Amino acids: CASSPTTHYGYTF.

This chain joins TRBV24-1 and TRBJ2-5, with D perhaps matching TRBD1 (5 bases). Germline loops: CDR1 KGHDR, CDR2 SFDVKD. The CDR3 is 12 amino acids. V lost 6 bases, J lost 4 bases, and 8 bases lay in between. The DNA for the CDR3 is TGTGCCACCAGTCAGGGATCAGAGACCCAGTACTTC. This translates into CATSQGSETQYF.

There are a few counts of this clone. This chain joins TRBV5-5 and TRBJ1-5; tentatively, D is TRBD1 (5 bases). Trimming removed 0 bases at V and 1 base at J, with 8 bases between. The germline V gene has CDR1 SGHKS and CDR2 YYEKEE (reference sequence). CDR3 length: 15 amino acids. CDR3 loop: CASSLVGGSNQPQHF. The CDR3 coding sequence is TGTGCCAGCAGCTTGGTGGGGGGGAGCAATCAGCCCCAGCATTTT.

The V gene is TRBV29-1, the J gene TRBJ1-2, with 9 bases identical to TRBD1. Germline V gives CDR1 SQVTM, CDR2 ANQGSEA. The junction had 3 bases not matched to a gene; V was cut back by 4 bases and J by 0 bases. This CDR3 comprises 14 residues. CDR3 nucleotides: TGCAGCGTTGGGACAGGGGCAGCTAACTATGGCTACACCTTC. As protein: CSVGTGAANYGYTF.